The 17 T cell receptor beta chains reported below all come from one sample, sequenced in a study of T-cell reconstitution after alpha-beta-depleted transplantation in children. The TCRbeta library incorporated unique molecular identifiers. Each CDR3 protein is one row after TCRdb ran MiXCR on the PCR reads. This table has 150,000 to 250,000 distinct CDR3 sequences, roughly 6.3% appearing once. The sample consisted of PBMCs, taken before TCRalphabeta/CD19-depleted stem cell transplant. The receptors were gathered from a girl less than two years old with combined immunodeficiency, due to receive a stem cell transplant.

This clonotype was counted many times. This chain connects TRBV7-2 to TRBJ2-7; D is uncertain. CDR3 length: 11 amino acids. The V and J ends lost 8 bases and 0 bases respectively, with 5 bases between them. CDR1 is SGHTA and CDR2 is FQGNSA in the germline V gene. The CDR3 bases are TGTGCCAGCGGGGACTCCTACGAGCAGTACTTC. Protein product: CASGDSYEQYF.

This clonotype was seen repeatedly, ten times or more. A read error may account for a junction end that differs from germline. This chain joins TRBV12-3 or TRBV12-4 and TRBJ1-5; D remains unclear. The CDR3 is 14 residues long. CDR3 coding DNA: TGTGCCAGCACCCCGGCCCTTAGCGATCAGCCCCAGCATTTT. It translates to CASTPALSDQPQHF.

In this sample, this clonotype turned up a few times. The rearrangement links TRBV7-9 to TRBJ2-6; possible D gene TRBD1, 5 bases. Trimming pared 4 bases from V and 7 bases from J, leaving 8 bases between. The CDR3 is made up of 13 amino acids. Germline CDR1 and CDR2: SEHNR and FQNEAQ (reference sequence). The CDR3 DNA reads as TGTGCCAGCAGCTGGCAGGGAGCCAACGTCCTGACTTTC. The encoded protein is CASSWQGANVLTF.

With respect to this clonotype: This may stem from a read error, because a much larger clone lies one nucleotide away. The CDR3 ends on some other residue instead of the conserved phenylalanine or tryptophan, so this is likely a read error. The J gene is TRBJ2-3, the V gene TRBV7-2; 8 bases match TRBD2. CDR1 is SGHTA, CDR2 FQGNSA, per germline. This CDR3 is built from 20 residues. The trim removed 0 bases at V and 2 bases at J, leaving 16 bases unmatched. The CDR3 DNA reads as TGTGCCAGCAGCTTAGCCTCTAGCGGGTGGGTCCGGGCGAACACAGATACGCAGTATTAT. This gives the protein CASSLASSGWVRANTDTQYY.

On this clonotype: A single base separates this from a much larger clone, so it may be a read error. The rearrangement joins TRBV19 to TRBJ1-5; perhaps TRBD1 as D (5 bases). In germline, CDR1 is LNHDA, CDR2 SQIVND (reference sequence). The CDR3 loop spans 14 amino acids. The CDR3 is CASRPGPGSGPRHF. Here the CDR3 DNA reads TGTGCCAGTAGGCCGGGTCCGGGGTCGGGGCCCCGGCATTTT.

Ten or more counts support this clonotype. The chain recombines TRBV28 with TRBJ2-2; no definite D call. V was pared by 1 base and J by 6 bases, with 3 bases between. This CDR3 has 12 residues. The germline V gene encodes CDR1 MDHEN and CDR2 SYDVKM. In DNA, the CDR3 is TGTGCCAGCAGTTTATCTCCCGGGGAGCTGTTTTTT. The encoded protein is CASSLSPGELFF.

This clonotype was seen at least ten times. The chain combines TRBV9 with TRBJ1-1, with a weak D call TRBD1 (6 bases). This CDR3 has 15 residues. Looked up from germline, CDR1 is SGDLS and CDR2 is YYNGEE. Trimming pared 0 bases from V and 7 bases from J, leaving 16 bases between. This CDR3 is CASSVVPGQQDEAFF. The DNA for the CDR3 is TGTGCCAGCAGCGTAGTCCCCGGACAGCAAGATGAAGCTTTCTTT.

This clonotype came up many times. This chain uses TRBV5-1 with TRBJ2-3; no clear D gene. CDR3 size: 13 residues. The V and J ends lost 4 bases and 5 bases respectively, with 11 bases between them. Germline V gene lookup returns CDR1 SGHRS and CDR2 YFSETQ. CDR3 loop: CASSADGEDTQYF. DNA of the CDR3: TGCGCCAGCAGCGCCGACGGTGAAGATACGCAGTATTTT.

This clonotype has at least ten counts. J is TRBJ2-7 and V is TRBV7-3; D is perhaps TRBD2 (5 bases). V lost 0 bases to trimming and J lost 2 bases, with 11 bases between them. Germline V gene data show CDR1 as SGHTA and CDR2 as FQGTGA. The CDR3 is 15 amino acids. CDR3 sequence reads: CASSLTRAAPYEQYF. CDR3 nucleotides: TGTGCCAGCAGCTTAACGCGGGCCGCACCCTACGAGCAGTACTTC.

This clonotype occurred many times. This chain connects TRBV6-2 or TRBV6-3 to TRBJ2-7, with no clear D. Looked up from germline, CDR1 is MNHEY and CDR2 is SVGEGT. V was clipped by 2 bases and J by 3 bases, with 8 bases between them. The CDR3 extends over 13 amino acids. The CDR3 loop is CASSYPDIYEQYF. In nucleotides, the CDR3 is TGTGCCAGCAGTTACCCCGACATCTACGAGCAGTACTTC.

This clonotype was seen many times. This chain joins TRBV18 and TRBJ2-3; the D is unclear. The V gene lost 3 bases and the J gene lost 5 bases, with 9 bases spanning the gap. The CDR3 runs to 13 residues. Germline values: CDR1 KGHSH, CDR2 LQKENI. The CDR3, as DNA: TGTGCCAGCTCACCCTCGCCGGAAGATACGCAGTATTTT. This codes for CASSPSPEDTQYF.

This clonotype was seen at least ten times. The rearrangement uses TRBV12-5 and TRBJ1-1; no reliable D call. V lost 1 base, J lost 1 base, and 7 bases lay in between. This CDR3 has 14 residues. CDR1 and CDR2 from the germline V gene are LGHNT and FRNRAP. The CDR3 here is CASGLETSNTEAFF. The DNA for the CDR3 is TGTGCTAGTGGTTTGGAGACTTCGAACACTGAAGCTTTCTTT. Drawing the rest from reference TRBV12-5 and TRBJ1-1, the complete variable domain is DARVTQTPRHKVTEMGQEVTMRCQPILGHNTVFWYRQTMMQGLELLAYFRNRAPLDDSGMPKDRFSAEMPDATLATLKIQPSEPRDSAVYFCASGLETSNTEAFFGQGTRLTVV.

This clonotype was observed at least ten times. This chain joins TRBV12-3 or TRBV12-4 and TRBJ2-5; maybe TRBD2 (5 bases). Trimming left V 3 bases short and J 1 base short, with 21 bases between. The CDR3 is 18 amino acids. The CDR3 nucleotides read TGTGCCAGCAGTTTCCGTTTGGAGGTTACAGTACGCCAAGAGACCCAGTACTTC. Amino acids: CASSFRLEVTVRQETQYF.

This clonotype occurred many times. The rearrangement links TRBV25-1 to TRBJ1-1, with no clear D. V lost 10 bases to trimming and J lost 4 bases, with 10 bases between them. The CDR3 length is 11 residues. Germline CDR1 reads MGHDK; CDR2 reads SYGVNS. CDR3 DNA sequence: TGTGCCACCTCTCGGGGCACTGAAGCTTTCTTT. This gives the protein CATSRGTEAFF.

The sample holds many counts of this clonotype. The J gene is TRBJ2-5, the V gene TRBV10-3; no firm D call. The CDR3 totals 13 residues. Trimming cost V 3 bases and J 3 bases, with 8 bases left between them. Germline V lookup: CDR1 ENHRY, CDR2 SYGVKD. CDR3 sequence reads: CAISDVIEETQYF. The CDR3 bases are TGTGCCATCAGTGATGTCATAGAAGAGACCCAGTACTTC.

This clonotype was recorded at least ten times. The DNA of the CDR3 is TGTGCCAGCAGCCAGGGCCTCAGCAATCAGCCCCAGCATTTT. As protein: CASSQGLSNQPQHF. The J gene is TRBJ1-5, the V gene TRBV14; no clear D gene. The germline V and J ends were trimmed by 3 bases and 1 base, with 7 bases remaining between them. This CDR3 region has 14 residues. Germline V gives CDR1 SGHDN, CDR2 FVKESK.

This clonotype showed up just a few times. The chain has TRBV20-1 and TRBJ2-1, with 7 bases that match TRBD1. This CDR3 is built from 15 residues. Unmatched junction bases numbered 11, after V lost 6 bases and J lost 3 bases. Germline-derived CDR1 and CDR2 are DFQATT and SNEGSKA (reference sequence). As DNA, the CDR3 is TGCAGTGCCCGGGGACAGCCAGGAGGCTACAATGAGCAGTTCTTC. This sequence encodes CSARGQPGGYNEQFF.